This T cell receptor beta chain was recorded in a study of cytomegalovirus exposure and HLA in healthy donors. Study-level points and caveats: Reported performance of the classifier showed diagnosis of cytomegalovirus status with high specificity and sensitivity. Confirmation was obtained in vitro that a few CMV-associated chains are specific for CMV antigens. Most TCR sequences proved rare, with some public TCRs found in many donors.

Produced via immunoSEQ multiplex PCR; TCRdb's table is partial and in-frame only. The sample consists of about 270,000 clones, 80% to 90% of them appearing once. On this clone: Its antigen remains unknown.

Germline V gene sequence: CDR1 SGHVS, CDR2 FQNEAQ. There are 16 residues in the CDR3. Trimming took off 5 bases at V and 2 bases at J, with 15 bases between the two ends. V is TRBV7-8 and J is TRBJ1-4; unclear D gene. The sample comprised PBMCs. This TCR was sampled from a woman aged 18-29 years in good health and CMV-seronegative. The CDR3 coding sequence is TGTGCCAGCAGCGCGGGAAGAGGAAGGACTAATGAAAAACTGTTTTTT. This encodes CASSAGRGRTNEKLFF.